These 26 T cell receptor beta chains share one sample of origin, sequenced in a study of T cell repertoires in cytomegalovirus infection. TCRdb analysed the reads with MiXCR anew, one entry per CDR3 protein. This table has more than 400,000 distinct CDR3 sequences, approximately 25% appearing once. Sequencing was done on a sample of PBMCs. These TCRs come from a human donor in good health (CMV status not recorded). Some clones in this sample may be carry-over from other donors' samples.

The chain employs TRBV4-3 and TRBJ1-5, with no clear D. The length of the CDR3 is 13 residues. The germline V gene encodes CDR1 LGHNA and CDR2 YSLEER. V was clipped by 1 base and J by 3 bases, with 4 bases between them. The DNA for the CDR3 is TGCGCCAGCAGCCAAGTCCTCAATCAGCCCCAGCATTTT. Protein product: CASSQVLNQPQHF.

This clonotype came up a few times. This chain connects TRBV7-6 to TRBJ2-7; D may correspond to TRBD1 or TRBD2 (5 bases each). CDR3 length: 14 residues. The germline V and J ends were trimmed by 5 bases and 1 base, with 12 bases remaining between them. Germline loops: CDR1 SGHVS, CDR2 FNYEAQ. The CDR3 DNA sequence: TGTGCCAGCAGCGTTGGGGACCATTCCTACGAGCAGTACTTC. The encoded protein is CASSVGDHSYEQYF.

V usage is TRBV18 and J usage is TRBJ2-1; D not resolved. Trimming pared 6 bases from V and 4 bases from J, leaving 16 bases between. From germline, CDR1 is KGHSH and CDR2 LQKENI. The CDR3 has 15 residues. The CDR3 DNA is TGTGCCAGCTCCCCCCGGTGGGGATTTTACAATGAGCAGTTCTTC. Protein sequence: CASSPRWGFYNEQFF.

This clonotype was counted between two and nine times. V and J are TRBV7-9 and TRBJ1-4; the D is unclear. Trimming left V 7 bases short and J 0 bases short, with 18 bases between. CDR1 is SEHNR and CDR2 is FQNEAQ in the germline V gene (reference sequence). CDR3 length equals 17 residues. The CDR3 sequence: CASTLSGWYATNEKLFF. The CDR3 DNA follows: TGTGCCAGCACCCTCTCGGGATGGTACGCAACTAATGAAAAACTGTTTTTT.

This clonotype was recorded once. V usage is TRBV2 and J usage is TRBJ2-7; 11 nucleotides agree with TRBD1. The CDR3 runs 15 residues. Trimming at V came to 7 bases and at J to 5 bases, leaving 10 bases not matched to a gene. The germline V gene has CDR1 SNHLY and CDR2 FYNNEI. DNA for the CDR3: TGTGCCAGCAACACCCCGGGACAGGGGGTGCACGAGCAGTACTTC. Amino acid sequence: CASNTPGQGVHEQYF.

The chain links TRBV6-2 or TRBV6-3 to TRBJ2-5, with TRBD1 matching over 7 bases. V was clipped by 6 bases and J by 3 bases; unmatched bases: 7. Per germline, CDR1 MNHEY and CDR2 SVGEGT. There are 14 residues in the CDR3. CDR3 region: CASSMTGQEETQYF. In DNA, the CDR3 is TGTGCCAGCAGCATGACAGGGCAAGAAGAGACCCAGTACTTC.

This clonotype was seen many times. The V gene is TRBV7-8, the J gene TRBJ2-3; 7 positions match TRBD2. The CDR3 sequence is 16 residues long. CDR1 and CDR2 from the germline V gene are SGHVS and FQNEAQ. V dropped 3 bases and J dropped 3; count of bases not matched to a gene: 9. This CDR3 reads CASSLRAGVTTDTQYF. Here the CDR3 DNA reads TGTGCCAGCAGCTTGAGGGCGGGAGTAACGACAGATACGCAGTATTTT.

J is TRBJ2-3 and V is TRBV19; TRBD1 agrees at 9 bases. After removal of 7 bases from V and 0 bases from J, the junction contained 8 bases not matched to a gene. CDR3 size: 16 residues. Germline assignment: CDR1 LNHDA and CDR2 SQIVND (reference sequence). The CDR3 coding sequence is TGTGCCAGTACCACCAGGGGACAGGGAAGCACAGATACGCAGTATTTT. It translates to CASTTRGQGSTDTQYF.

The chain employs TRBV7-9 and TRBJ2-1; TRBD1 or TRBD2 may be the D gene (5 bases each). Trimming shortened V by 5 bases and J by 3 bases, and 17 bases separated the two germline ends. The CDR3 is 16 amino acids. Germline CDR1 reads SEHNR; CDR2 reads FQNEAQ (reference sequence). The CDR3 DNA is TGTGCCAGCAGCCCTGGGACCGCGACTCACTACAATGAGCAGTTCTTC. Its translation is CASSPGTATHYNEQFF.

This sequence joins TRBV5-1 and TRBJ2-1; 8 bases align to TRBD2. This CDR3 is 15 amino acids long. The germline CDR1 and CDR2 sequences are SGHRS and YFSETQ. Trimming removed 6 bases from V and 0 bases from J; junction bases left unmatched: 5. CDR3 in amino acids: CASTTSGSSYNEQFF. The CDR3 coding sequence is TGCGCCAGCACCACCAGCGGGAGCTCCTACAATGAGCAGTTCTTC.

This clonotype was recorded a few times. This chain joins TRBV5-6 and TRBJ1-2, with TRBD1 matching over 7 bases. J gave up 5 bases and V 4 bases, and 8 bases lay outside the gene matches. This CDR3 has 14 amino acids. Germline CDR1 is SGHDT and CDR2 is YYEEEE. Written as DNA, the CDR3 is TGTGCCAGCAGCGCTACAGGGGAGACTTATGGCTACACCTTC. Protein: CASSATGETYGYTF.

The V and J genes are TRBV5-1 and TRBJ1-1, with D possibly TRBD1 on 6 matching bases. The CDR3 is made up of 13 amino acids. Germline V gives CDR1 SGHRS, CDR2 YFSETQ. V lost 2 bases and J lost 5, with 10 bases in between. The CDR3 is CASSFGDRTEAFF. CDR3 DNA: TGCGCCAGCAGCTTCGGAGACAGGACTGAAGCTTTCTTT.

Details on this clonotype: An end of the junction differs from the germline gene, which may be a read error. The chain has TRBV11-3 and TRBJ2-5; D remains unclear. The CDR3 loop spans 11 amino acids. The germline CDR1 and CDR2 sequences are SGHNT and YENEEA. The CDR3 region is CASSLKENQYF. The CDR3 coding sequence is TGTGCCAGCAGCCTTAAAGAGAACCAGTACTTC.

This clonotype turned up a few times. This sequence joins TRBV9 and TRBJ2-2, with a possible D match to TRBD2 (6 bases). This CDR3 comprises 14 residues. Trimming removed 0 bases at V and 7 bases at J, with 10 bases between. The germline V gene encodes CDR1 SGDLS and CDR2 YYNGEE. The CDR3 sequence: CASSVAYGGGELFF. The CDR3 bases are TGTGCCAGCAGCGTAGCTTACGGGGGCGGGGAGCTGTTTTTT. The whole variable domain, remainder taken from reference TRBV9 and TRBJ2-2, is DSGVTQTPKHLITATGQRVTLRCSPRSGDLSVYWYQQSLDQGLQFLIQYYNGEERAKGNILERFSAQQFPDLHSELNLSSLELGDSALYFCASSVAYGGGELFFGEGSRLTVL.

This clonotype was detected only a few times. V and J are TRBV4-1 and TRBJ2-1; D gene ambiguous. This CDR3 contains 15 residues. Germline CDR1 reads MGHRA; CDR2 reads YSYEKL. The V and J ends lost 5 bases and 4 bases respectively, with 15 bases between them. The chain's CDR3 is CASSASETPYNEQFF. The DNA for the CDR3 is TGCGCCAGCAGCGCGTCGGAGACGCCGTACAATGAGCAGTTCTTC.

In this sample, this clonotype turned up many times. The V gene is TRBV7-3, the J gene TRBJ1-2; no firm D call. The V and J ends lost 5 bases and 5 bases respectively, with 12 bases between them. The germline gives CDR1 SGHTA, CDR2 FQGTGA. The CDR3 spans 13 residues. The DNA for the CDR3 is TGTGCCAGCAGCGAAAAAGGAGGGTATGGCTACACCTTC. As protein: CASSEKGGYGYTF. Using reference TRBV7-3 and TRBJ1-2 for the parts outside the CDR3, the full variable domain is GAGVSQTPSNKVTEKGKYVELRCDPISGHTALYWYRQSLGQGPEFLIYFQGTGAADDSGLPNDRFFAVRPEGSVSTLKIQRTERGDSAVYLCASSEKGGYGYTFGSGTRLTVV.

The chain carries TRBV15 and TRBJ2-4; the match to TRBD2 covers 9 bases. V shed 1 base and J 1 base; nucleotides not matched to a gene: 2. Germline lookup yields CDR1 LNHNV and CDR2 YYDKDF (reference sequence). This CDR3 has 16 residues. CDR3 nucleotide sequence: TGTGCCACCAGCAGAGTTAGCGGGAGTGCCAAAAACATTCAGTACTTC. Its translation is CATSRVSGSAKNIQYF.

The CDR3 nucleotides read TGCAGCGTCGCCCTCCGGCTAGCGGCTGGTACGCAGTATTTT. This encodes CSVALRLAAGTQYF. This rearrangement joins TRBV29-1 to TRBJ2-3; 7 bases are shared with TRBD2. Germline V gene data show CDR1 as SQVTM and CDR2 as ANQGSEA. The trim removed 6 bases at V and 8 bases at J, leaving 14 bases unmatched. The CDR3 length is 14 residues.

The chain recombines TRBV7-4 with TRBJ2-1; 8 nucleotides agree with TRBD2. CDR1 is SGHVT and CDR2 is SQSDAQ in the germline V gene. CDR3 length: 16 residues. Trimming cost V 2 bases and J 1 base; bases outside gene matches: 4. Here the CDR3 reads CASSLLLAGSYNEQFF. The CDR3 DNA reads TGTGCCAGCAGCTTACTCCTAGCGGGTTCCTACAATGAGCAGTTCTTC.

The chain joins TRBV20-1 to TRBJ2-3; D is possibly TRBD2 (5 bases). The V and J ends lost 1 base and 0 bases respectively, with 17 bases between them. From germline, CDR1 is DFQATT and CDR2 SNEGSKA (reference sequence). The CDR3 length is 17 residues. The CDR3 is CSARGGSGGGSTDTQYF. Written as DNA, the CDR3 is TGCAGTGCTAGAGGAGGCAGCGGAGGTGGTAGCACAGATACGCAGTATTTT.

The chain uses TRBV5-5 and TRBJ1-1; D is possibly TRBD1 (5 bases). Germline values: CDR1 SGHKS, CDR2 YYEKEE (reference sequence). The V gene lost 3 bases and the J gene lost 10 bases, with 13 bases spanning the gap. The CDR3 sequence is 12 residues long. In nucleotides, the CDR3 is TGTGCCAGCAGCTACCAACAGGAAGGAGCTTTCTTT. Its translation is CASSYQQEGAFF.

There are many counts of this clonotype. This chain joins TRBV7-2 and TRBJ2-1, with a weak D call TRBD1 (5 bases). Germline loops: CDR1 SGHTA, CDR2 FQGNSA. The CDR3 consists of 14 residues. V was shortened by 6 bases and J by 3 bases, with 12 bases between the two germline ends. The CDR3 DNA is TGTGCCAGCAGTTTCTACGACAGCTACAATGAGCAGTTCTTC. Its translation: CASSFYDSYNEQFF.

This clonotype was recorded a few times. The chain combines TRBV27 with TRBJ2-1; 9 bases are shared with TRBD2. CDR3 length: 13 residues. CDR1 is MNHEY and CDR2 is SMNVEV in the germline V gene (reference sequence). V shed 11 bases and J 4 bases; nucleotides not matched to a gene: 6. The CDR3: CAAGTSSYNEQFF. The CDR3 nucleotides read TGTGCCGCAGGGACTAGCAGTTACAATGAGCAGTTCTTC.

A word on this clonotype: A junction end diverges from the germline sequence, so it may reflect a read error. The CDR3 DNA reads TGTGCCAGCAGTCCCCCCTCTAAGGAAAAACTGTTTTTT. Its protein is CASSPPSKEKLFF. The chain recombines TRBV28 with TRBJ1-4; D uncertain. Germline V lookup: CDR1 MDHEN, CDR2 SYDVKM. There are 13 residues in the CDR3.

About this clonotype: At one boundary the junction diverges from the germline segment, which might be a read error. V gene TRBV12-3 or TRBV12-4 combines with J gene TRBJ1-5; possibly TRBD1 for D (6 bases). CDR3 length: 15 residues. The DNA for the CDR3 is TGTGCCAGCCGGGGGGCGGCCAGCCTCAATCAGCCCCGGCATTTT. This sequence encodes CASRGAASLNQPRHF.

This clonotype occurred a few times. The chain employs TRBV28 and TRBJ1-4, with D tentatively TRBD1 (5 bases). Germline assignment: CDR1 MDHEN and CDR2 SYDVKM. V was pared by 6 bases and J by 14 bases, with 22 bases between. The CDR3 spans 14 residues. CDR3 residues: CASSPTNRGVVLFF. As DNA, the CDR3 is TGTGCCAGCAGCCCGACCAACCGGGGGGTCGTGCTGTTTTTT.